Each of the 16 T cell receptor beta chains below was sequenced from the same sample in a study of CD8 T cells in ankylosing spondylitis. A single record per CDR3 protein comes from TCRdb applying MiXCR to the 5' RACE reads. The profile shows 250,000 or so distinct CDR3 sequences, about 24% of them singletons. Sequenced input: blood, either unsorted or a sorted T cell fraction (not recorded which). These receptor sequences come from a male donor with ankylosing spondylitis or in good health (not recorded which).

This clonotype was seen a handful of times. The CDR3 loop is CSARDPLAGASYEQYF. The CDR3 DNA follows: TGCAGTGCTAGAGATCCACTAGCGGGGGCCTCCTACGAGCAGTACTTC. The chain uses TRBV20-1 and TRBJ2-7, with 11 nucleotides matching TRBD2. This CDR3 comprises 16 residues. Germline values: CDR1 DFQATT, CDR2 SNEGSKA (reference sequence). V shed 0 bases, J shed 0 bases, and the junction held 4 bases outside the gene matches.

The chain uses TRBV12-3 or TRBV12-4 and TRBJ2-3; D gene uncertain. With 5 bases removed from V and 0 bases from J, the gap between germline ends came to 9 bases. This CDR3 contains 14 residues. Written as DNA, the CDR3 is TGTGCCAGCAGTCCCCCTGCTAGCACAGATACGCAGTATTTT. This gives the protein CASSPPASTDTQYF.

Ten or more counts support this clonotype. The gene calls are TRBV20-1 and TRBJ1-1; D remains ambiguous. The ends were cut back, 5 bases at V and 0 bases at J, with 7 bases in the middle. CDR1 DFQATT and CDR2 SNEGSKA come from the germline V gene (reference sequence). The CDR3 is 12 amino acids. The chain's CDR3 is CSASWMNTEAFF. The CDR3 bases are TGCAGTGCTTCATGGATGAACACTGAAGCTTTCTTT.

This clonotype was counted at least ten times. CDR3 residues: CASSFETGRNNYGYTF. In nucleotides, the CDR3 is TGTGCCAGCAGCTTTGAAACAGGGAGAAATAACTATGGCTACACCTTC. This sequence joins TRBV5-4 and TRBJ1-2; the D gene is possibly TRBD1 (6 bases). Trimming shortened V by 2 bases and J by 1 base, and 15 bases separated the two germline ends. The CDR3 sequence is 16 residues long. Germline assignment: CDR1 SGHNT and CDR2 YYREEE (reference sequence).

This clonotype was counted between two and nine times. The rearrangement joins TRBV20-1 to TRBJ2-5; a possible D gene is TRBD2 (6 bases). CDR3 length: 15 amino acids. Trimming cost V 0 bases and J 3 bases, with 14 bases left between them. Germline V gene data show CDR1 as DFQATT and CDR2 as SNEGSKA (reference sequence). As DNA, the CDR3 is TGCAGTGCTAGAGATTTCGGCGGGGCGAAAGAGACCCAGTACTTC. It is translated as CSARDFGGAKETQYF.

This clonotype was seen many times. The chain uses TRBV28 and TRBJ1-4; a possible D gene is TRBD1 (6 bases). The CDR3 runs 14 residues. The V and J ends lost 6 bases and 6 bases respectively, with 14 bases between them. Germline CDR1 is MDHEN and CDR2 is SYDVKM. In DNA, the CDR3 is TGTGCCAGCAGGATCAGGGGAGAATATGAAAAACTGTTTTTT. The encoded protein is CASRIRGEYEKLFF. Combining the CDR3 with reference TRBV28 and TRBJ1-4 gives the whole variable domain DVKVTQSSRYLVKRTGEKVFLECVQDMDHENMFWYRQDPGLGLRLIYFSYDVKMKEKGDIPEGYSVSREKKERFSLILESASTNQTSMYLCASRIRGEYEKLFFGSGTQLSVL.

This clonotype was observed at least ten times. This rearrangement joins TRBV11-2 to TRBJ2-2; D is unresolved. The CDR3 covers 12 residues. Germline V gives CDR1 SGHAT, CDR2 FQNNGV. The V end was cut by 7 bases, the J end by 6 bases, with 9 bases between. CDR3 sequence reads: CASKPSSGELFF. For the CDR3, the DNA is TGTGCCAGCAAGCCGAGCTCCGGGGAGCTGTTTTTT.

The CDR3 DNA follows: TGTGCCATCTGGGGAACAGGGTCAGGCCAGCCCCAGCATTTT. It codes for CAIWGTGSGQPQHF. The chain has TRBV10-3 and TRBJ1-5, with D tentatively TRBD1 (6 bases). V lost 8 bases, J lost 7 bases, and 18 bases lay in between. Germline V gene data show CDR1 as ENHRY and CDR2 as SYGVKD. The CDR3 totals 14 residues.

This clonotype was counted many times. The chain couples TRBV12-3 or TRBV12-4 to TRBJ2-2; perhaps D is TRBD1 or TRBD2 (5 bases each). The CDR3 spans 13 residues. The ends were cut back, 7 bases at V and 3 bases at J, with 9 bases in the middle. CDR3 sequence reads: CASTRGDTGELFF. Written as DNA, the CDR3 is TGTGCCAGCACTCGAGGGGACACCGGGGAGCTGTTTTTT.

About this clonotype itself: This sequence may be a read error, since a much larger clone differs from it by one base. Because the CDR3 is missing its conserved closing phenylalanine or tryptophan, this is likely a read error. The V call is TRBV12-3 or TRBV12-4, the J call TRBJ2-3, with D maybe TRBD2 (5 bases). This CDR3 comprises 12 residues. Trimming took 0 bases from V and 9 from J, leaving 7 bases between them. The CDR3 reads CASSLADSTQYL. For the CDR3, the DNA is TGTGCCAGCAGTTTAGCGGACTCCACGCAGTATCTT.

This clonotype came up a few times. V usage is TRBV20-1 and J usage is TRBJ2-7; no clear D gene. Trimming removed 6 bases at V and 0 bases at J, with 12 bases between. The germline CDR1 and CDR2 sequences are DFQATT and SNEGSKA (reference sequence). The CDR3 contains 13 residues. Here the CDR3 reads CSAAPGRSYEQYF. CDR3 bases: TGCAGTGCCGCACCGGGCCGCTCCTACGAGCAGTACTTC.

This clonotype was counted a few times. The V and J genes are TRBV2 and TRBJ1-5; no clear D. The CDR3 has 14 amino acids. Trimming stripped 11 bases from V and 4 bases from J, with 18 bases between. CDR1 is SNHLY and CDR2 is FYNNEI in the germline V gene. CDR3 coding DNA: TGTGCCTCACAGCAACAACAGTCAAATCAGCCCCAGCATTTT. It encodes CASQQQQSNQPQHF.

This clonotype occurred many times. Written as DNA, the CDR3 is TGCAGTGCCTCCAGAGGGGAAAAACTGTTTTTT. It encodes CSASRGEKLFF. This chain joins TRBV20-1 and TRBJ1-4; no clear D. Germline assignment: CDR1 DFQATT and CDR2 SNEGSKA (reference sequence). Trimming took 6 bases from V and 8 from J, leaving 10 bases between them. The CDR3 is 11 residues long.

This clonotype has at least ten counts. V and J are TRBV12-3 or TRBV12-4 and TRBJ1-2; unclear D gene. V was clipped by 4 bases and J by 3 bases, with 12 bases between them. There are 14 residues in the CDR3. The CDR3 protein is CASSSPKRHYGYTF. CDR3 in DNA: TGTGCCAGCAGTTCCCCTAAGAGACACTATGGCTACACCTTC.

This clonotype was detected ten times or more. The V call is TRBV10-3, the J call TRBJ2-1; TRBD1 might be the D (5 bases). Between the trimmed V and J ends, which lost 7 bases and 3 bases, there was a span of 10 bases. There are 13 residues in the CDR3. In germline, CDR1 is ENHRY, CDR2 SYGVKD. The CDR3 DNA follows: TGTGCCATCACAGGACAAAACTACAATGAGCAGTTCTTC. Its translation is CAITGQNYNEQFF.

This clonotype was found once. The chain carries TRBV20-1 and TRBJ2-1, with D possibly matching TRBD2 (6 bases). In germline, CDR1 is DFQATT, CDR2 SNEGSKA (reference sequence). With 7 bases removed from V and 8 bases from J, the gap between germline ends came to 15 bases. The CDR3 is 12 amino acids. The CDR3 bases are TGCAGTGGGGGACTGGGGAAAGATGAGCAGTTCTTC. Translating gives CSGGLGKDEQFF.